The TCR beta chain described here comes from a study of blood T cell repertoires in COVID-19. CDR1 is SGHRS and CDR2 is YFSETQ in the germline V gene. The V end lost 2 bases, the J end lost 2 bases, and 16 bases lay between the germline ends. The CDR3 length is 17 residues. Original processing methods: The authors estimated nucleated cell counts from reference gene primer amplification. Profiled with immunoSEQ multiplex PCR; TCRdb holds only in-frame clones, not every one. The V and J calls and clone size were taken over from that table, and D and trimming were inferred from the DNA. The sample has tens of thousands of clones, about 80% seen once.

The sequence derives from a woman in her sixties or seventies with acute or convalescent COVID-19. The chain recombines TRBV5-1 with TRBJ2-2; the D gene is possibly TRBD2 (5 bases). Sequenced material: peripheral blood. For the CDR3, the DNA is TGCGCCAGCAGCTTTCATCCGGGAACCGCAAACACCGGGGAGCTGTTTTTT. Its protein product is CASSFHPGTANTGELFF.